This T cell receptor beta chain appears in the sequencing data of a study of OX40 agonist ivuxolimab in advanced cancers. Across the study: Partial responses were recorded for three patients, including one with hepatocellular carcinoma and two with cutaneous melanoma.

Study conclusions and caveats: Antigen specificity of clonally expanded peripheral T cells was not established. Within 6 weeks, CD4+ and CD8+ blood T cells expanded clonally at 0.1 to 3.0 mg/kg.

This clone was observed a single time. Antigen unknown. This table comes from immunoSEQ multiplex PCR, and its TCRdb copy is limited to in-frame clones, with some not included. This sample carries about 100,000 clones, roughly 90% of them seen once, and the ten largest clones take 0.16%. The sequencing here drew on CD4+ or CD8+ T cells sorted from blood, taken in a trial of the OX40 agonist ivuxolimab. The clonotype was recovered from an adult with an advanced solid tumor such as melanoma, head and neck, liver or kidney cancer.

The CDR3 sequence: CASSITGSNIQYF. CDR3 nucleotide sequence: TGTGCCAGTAGTATAACAGGGAGCAACATTCAGTACTTC. The rearrangement uses TRBV19 and TRBJ2-4; a weak D match, TRBD1 (6 bases). The CDR3 is 13 amino acids. V gave up 2 bases and J gave up 7 bases, with 9 bases separating them. Looked up from germline, CDR1 is LNHDA and CDR2 is SQIVND (reference sequence).